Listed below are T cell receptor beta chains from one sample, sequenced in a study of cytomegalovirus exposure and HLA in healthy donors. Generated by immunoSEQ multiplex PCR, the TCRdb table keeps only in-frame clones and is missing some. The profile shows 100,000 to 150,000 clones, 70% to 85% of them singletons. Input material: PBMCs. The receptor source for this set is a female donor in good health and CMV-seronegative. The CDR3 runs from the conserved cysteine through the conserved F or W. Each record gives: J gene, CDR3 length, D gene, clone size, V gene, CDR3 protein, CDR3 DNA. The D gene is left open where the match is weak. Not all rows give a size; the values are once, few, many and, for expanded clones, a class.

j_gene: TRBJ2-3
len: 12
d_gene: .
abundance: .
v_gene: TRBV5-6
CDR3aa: CASSRGLDTQYF
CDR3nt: TGTGCCAGCAGCCGCGGTTTAGATACGCAGTATTTT

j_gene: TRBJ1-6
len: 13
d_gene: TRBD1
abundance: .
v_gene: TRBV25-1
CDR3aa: CASRPTGDSPLHF
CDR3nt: TGTGCCAGCAGGCCCACAGGGGATTCACCCCTCCACTTT

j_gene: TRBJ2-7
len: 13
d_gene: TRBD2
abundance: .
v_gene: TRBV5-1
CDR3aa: CASRTSGHYEQYF
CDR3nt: TGCGCCAGCAGGACTAGCGGACACTACGAGCAGTACTTC

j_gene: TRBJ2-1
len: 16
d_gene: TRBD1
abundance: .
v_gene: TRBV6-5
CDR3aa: CASSYSGQRPNNEQFF
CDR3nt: TGTGCCAGCAGTTACTCGGGACAGCGTCCCAACAATGAGCAGTTCTTC

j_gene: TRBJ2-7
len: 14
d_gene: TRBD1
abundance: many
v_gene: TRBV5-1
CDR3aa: CASSLTGVAYEQYF
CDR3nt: TGCGCCAGCAGTTTGACAGGGGTTGCCTACGAGCAGTACTTC

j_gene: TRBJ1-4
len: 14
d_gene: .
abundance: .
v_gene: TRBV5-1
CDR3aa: CASSGLNGNEKLFF
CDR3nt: TGCGCCAGCAGCGGCCTGAATGGTAATGAAAAACTGTTTTTT

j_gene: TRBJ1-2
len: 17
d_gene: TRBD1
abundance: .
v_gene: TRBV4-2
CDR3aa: CASSQALGQGSNYGYTF
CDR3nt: TGTGCCAGCAGCCAAGCCTTAGGACAGGGGTCCAACTATGGCTACACCTTC

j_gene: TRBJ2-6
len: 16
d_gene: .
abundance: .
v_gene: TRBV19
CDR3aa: CASSIYSPSGANVLTF
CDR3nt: TGTGCCAGTAGTATTTACAGCCCCTCTGGGGCCAACGTCCTGACTTTC

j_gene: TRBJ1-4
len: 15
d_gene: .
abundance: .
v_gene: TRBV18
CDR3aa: CASSPAGTTNEKLFF
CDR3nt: TGTGCCAGCTCACCAGCCGGGACAACTAATGAAAAACTGTTTTTT

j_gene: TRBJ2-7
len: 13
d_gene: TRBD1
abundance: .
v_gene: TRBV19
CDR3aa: CASSMRQGYEQYF
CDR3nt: TGTGCCAGTAGTATGAGACAGGGGTACGAGCAGTACTTC

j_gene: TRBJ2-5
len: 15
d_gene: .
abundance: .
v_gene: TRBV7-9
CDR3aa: CASSPGRDFQETQYF
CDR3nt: TGTGCCAGCAGCCCGGGCCGGGACTTCCAAGAGACCCAGTACTTC

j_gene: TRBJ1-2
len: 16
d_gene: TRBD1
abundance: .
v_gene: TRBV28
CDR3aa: CASRATGVRFFYGYTF
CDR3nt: TGTGCCAGCAGAGCTACAGGGGTTCGGTTCTTCTATGGCTACACCTTC

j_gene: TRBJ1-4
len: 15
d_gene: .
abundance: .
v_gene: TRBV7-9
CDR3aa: CASSLQGIANEKLFF
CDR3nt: TGTGCCAGCAGCTTACAGGGAATAGCTAATGAAAAACTGTTTTTT

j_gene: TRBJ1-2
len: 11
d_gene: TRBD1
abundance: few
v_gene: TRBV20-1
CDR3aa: CSAQGQAGYTF
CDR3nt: TGCAGTGCCCAAGGACAGGCTGGCTACACCTTC

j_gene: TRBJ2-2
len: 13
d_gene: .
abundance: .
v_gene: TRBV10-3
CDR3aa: CAISADLAGELFF
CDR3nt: TGTGCCATCAGTGCAGACTTAGCCGGGGAGCTGTTTTTT

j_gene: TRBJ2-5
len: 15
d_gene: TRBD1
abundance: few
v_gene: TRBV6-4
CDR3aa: CASRRTGSHQETQYF
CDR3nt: TGTGCCAGCAGACGGACAGGGAGCCATCAAGAGACCCAGTACTTC

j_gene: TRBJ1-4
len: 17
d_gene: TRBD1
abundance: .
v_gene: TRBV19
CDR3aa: CASSLGPSRDRNEKLFF
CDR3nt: TGTGCCAGTAGTTTGGGCCCCTCCCGGGACAGGAATGAAAAACTGTTTTTT

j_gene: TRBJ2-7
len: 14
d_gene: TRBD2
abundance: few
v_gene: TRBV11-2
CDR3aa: CASSLKKAGGRQYF
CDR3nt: TGTGCCAGCAGCTTAAAGAAAGCGGGAGGGCGGCAGTACTTC

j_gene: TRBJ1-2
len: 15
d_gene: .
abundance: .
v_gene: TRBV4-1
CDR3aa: CASSQAPAQDYGYTF
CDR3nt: TGCGCCAGCAGCCAAGCTCCAGCGCAAGACTATGGCTACACCTTC

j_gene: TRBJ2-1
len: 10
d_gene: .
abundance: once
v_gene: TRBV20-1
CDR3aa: CSLVDNEQFF
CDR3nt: TGCAGTTTAGTAGACAATGAGCAGTTCTTC

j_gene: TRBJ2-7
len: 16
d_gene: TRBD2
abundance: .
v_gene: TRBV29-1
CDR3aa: CSVKGIGTRLSYEQYF
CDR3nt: TGCAGCGTTAAAGGGATAGGGACTAGACTTTCCTACGAGCAGTACTTC

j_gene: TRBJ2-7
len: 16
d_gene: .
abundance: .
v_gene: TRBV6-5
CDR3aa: CASSYAGAGQRYEQYF
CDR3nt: TGTGCCAGCAGTTACGCCGGTGCGGGTCAACGCTACGAGCAGTACTTC

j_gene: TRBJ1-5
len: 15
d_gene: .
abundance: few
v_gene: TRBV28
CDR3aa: CASSLLGGFNQPQHF
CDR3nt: TGTGCCAGCAGTTTATTGGGGGGATTTAATCAGCCCCAGCATTTT

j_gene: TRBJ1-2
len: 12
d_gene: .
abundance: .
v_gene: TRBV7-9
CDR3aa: CASSLEGVGYTF
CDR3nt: TGTGCCAGCAGCTTAGAAGGGGTTGGCTACACCTTC

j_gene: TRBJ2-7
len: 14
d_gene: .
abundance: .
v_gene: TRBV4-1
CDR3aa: CASSLTTGAYEQYF
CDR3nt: TGCGCCAGCAGCCTAACGACAGGTGCCTACGAGCAGTACTTC

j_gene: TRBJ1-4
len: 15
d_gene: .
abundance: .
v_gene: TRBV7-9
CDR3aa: CASSITGKINEKLFF
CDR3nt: TGTGCCAGCAGCATTACAGGGAAAATTAATGAAAAACTGTTTTTT

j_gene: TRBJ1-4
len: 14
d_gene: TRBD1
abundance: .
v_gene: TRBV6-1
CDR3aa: CASRDRVVHEKLFF
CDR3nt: TGTGCCAGCAGGGACAGGGTTGTTCATGAAAAACTGTTTTTT

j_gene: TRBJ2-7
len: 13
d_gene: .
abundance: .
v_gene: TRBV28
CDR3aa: CASSFPGAWEQYF
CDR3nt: TGTGCCAGCAGTTTCCCAGGGGCGTGGGAGCAGTACTTC

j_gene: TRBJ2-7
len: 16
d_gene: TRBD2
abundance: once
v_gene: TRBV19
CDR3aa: CASSITVASGRREQYF
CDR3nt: TGTGCCAGTAGTATAACGGTAGCTAGCGGGAGGAGGGAGCAGTACTTC

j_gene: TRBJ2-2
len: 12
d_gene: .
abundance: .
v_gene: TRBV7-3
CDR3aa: CASSLRAGELFF
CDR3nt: TGTGCCAGCAGCTTGAGAGCCGGGGAGCTGTTTTTT

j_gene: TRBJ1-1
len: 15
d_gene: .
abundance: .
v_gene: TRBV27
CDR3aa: CASSLSIGGLGMTFF
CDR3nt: TGTGCCAGCAGTTTATCAATCGGGGGTCTGGGGATGACTTTCTTT

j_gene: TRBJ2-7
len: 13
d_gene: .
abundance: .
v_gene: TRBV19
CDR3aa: CASSDKLSYEQYF
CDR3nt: TGTGCCAGTAGTGATAAGCTATCCTACGAGCAGTACTTC

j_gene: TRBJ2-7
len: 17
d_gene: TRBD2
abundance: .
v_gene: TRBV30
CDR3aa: CACPTPQREAPSYEQYF
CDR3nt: TGTGCCTGCCCCACCCCCCAGCGGGAGGCACCCTCCTACGAGCAGTACTTC

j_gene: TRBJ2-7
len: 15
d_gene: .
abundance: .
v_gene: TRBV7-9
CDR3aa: CASSRNRGQTYEQYF
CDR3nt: TGTGCCAGCAGCCGAAACCGGGGACAAACCTACGAGCAGTACTTC

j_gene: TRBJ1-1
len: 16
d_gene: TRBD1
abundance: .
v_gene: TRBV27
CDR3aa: CASSLRTGGTNTEAFF
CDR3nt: TGTGCCAGCAGTTTACGGACAGGGGGAACGAACACTGAAGCTTTCTTT